This TCR beta chain was sequenced for a study of shared clonotypes between healthy human individuals. Each cell subset's genomic DNA was divided evenly among several immunoSEQ plates. Tens of thousands of T cell genomes, or around 300 ng DNA, went into unsorted PBMC replicate PCRs. The assay was immunoSEQ multiplex PCR, and TCRdb's table has in-frame clones only and misses some. The sample has about half a million clones, around 79% seen once. The V end lost 7 bases, the J end lost 4 bases, and 15 bases lay between the germline ends. The CDR3 runs to 14 residues. Looked up from germline, CDR1 is LNHDA and CDR2 is SQIVND (reference sequence).

The sequencing sample was made of PBMCs. This TCR was recovered from a woman in her thirties or forties in good health. Some clones in this sample may be carry-over from other donors' samples. The genes are TRBV19 and TRBJ2-3; D gene uncertain. CDR3 coding DNA: TGTGCCAGTAAACAAGACCGGAACGCAGATACGCAGTATTTT. Amino acid sequence: CASKQDRNADTQYF.